This T cell receptor (beta chain) is drawn from a study of blood T cells in healthy people across ages. On the study more broadly: About one barcoded TCR beta cDNA was captured per two T cells.

Through a sample-barcoded 5' primer and a J-beta primer mix, a second PCR was run for roughly 6 to 11 cycles. Unique molecular identifiers of 12 random nucleotides labeled each cDNA. TCRdb processed the 5' RACE reads anew with MiXCR; each CDR3 protein has one entry. The table includes about 730,000 distinct CDR3 sequences, 35% to 45% detected once. No fewer than 5.5 micrograms of total RNA were isolated from every sample. The sequence was obtained from a woman between 55 and 75 years old in good health. The specimen was blood.

The CDR3 DNA follows: TGTGCCAGCAGCTCCCGGACGGGGACCTCCTACGAGCAGTACTTC. Encoded protein: CASSSRTGTSYEQYF. The chain uses TRBV7-9 and TRBJ2-7, with D perhaps being TRBD1 or TRBD2 (5 bases each). V gave up 4 bases and J gave up 0 bases, with 13 bases separating them. This CDR3 spans 15 amino acids. Germline CDR1 is SEHNR and CDR2 is FQNEAQ (reference sequence).